These 14 T cell receptor beta chains originate from one sample sequenced in a study of CD8 T cells in Susac syndrome. Reverse transcription of roughly 0.45 to 1 ug RNA was performed with random hexamers. One entry per CDR3 protein results from TCRdb running MiXCR on the immunoSEQ multiplex PCR reads. The sample holds about 180,000 distinct CDR3 sequences, around 95% seen once. Sequences were obtained from CD4+ T cells from PBMCs. These receptors were collected from a human donor with multiple sclerosis.

This chain joins TRBV2 and TRBJ1-2; TRBD1 aligns across 7 bases. The CDR3 loop spans 15 amino acids. V trimming: 4 bases; J trimming: 6 bases; junction bases outside the gene matches: 11. CDR1 and CDR2 (germline): SNHLY, FYNNEI. The CDR3 reads CASSVSGNRGNGYTF. The CDR3 bases are TGTGCCAGCAGTGTATCAGGAAACAGGGGCAATGGCTACACCTTC.

The V and J genes are TRBV3-1 and TRBJ2-3; 10 nucleotides agree with TRBD2. The CDR3 has 18 residues. Germline values: CDR1 LGHDT, CDR2 YNNKEL (reference sequence). V lost 2 bases to trimming and J lost 0 bases; unmatched junction nucleotides: 8. The DNA of the CDR3 is TGTGCCAGCAGCCAACACGCTAGCGGGGGACTAAGCACAGATACGCAGTATTTT. This gives the protein CASSQHASGGLSTDTQYF.

V is TRBV20-1 and J is TRBJ2-7; weak D call: TRBD1 (5 bases). CDR3 size: 12 residues. Germline lookup yields CDR1 DFQATT and CDR2 SNEGSKA (reference sequence). V gave up 2 bases and J gave up 4 bases, with 9 bases separating them. CDR3 sequence (DNA): TGCAGTGCTAGAACAGGTCCATACGAGCAGTACTTC. This encodes CSARTGPYEQYF.

V and J are TRBV24-1 and TRBJ2-5; maybe TRBD2 (6 bases). The germline V gene encodes CDR1 KGHDR and CDR2 SFDVKD. The CDR3 length is 16 residues. Trimming cost V 1 base and J 4 bases, with 15 bases left between them. As DNA, the CDR3 is TGTGCCACCAGTGATTTCGAAGGCGGGGTAGCAGAGACCCAGTACTTC. Translating gives CATSDFEGGVAETQYF.

The J gene is TRBJ2-5, the V gene TRBV27; the match to TRBD1 covers 10 bases. With V trimmed by 10 bases and J by 5 bases, 13 bases remained unmatched. Germline lookup yields CDR1 MNHEY and CDR2 SMNVEV (reference sequence). The CDR3 is made up of 15 amino acids. CDR3 sequence: CATHLGTGDGETQYF. CDR3 sequence (DNA): TGTGCCACCCATCTCGGGACAGGGGATGGGGAGACCCAGTACTTC.

This chain joins TRBV12-3 or TRBV12-4 and TRBJ1-2; TRBD1 is a possible D gene (5 bases). The CDR3 is 15 amino acids. V shed 6 bases and J shed 4 bases, with 18 bases lying between them. Here the CDR3 reads CASSPAGGGPYGYTF. The CDR3, as DNA: TGTGCCAGCAGCCCAGCTGGGGGAGGGCCCTATGGCTACACCTTC.

J is TRBJ2-5 and V is TRBV5-6; D is perhaps TRBD1 (6 bases). The CDR3 totals 13 residues. CDR1 is SGHDT and CDR2 is YYEEEE in the germline V gene. Trimming removed 2 bases from V and 3 bases from J, with 8 bases in between. The CDR3: CASSFRDKETQYF. The CDR3 nucleotides read TGTGCCAGCAGCTTCCGGGACAAAGAGACCCAGTACTTC. Variable domain in full (rest from reference TRBV5-6 and TRBJ2-5): DAGVTQSPTHLIKTRGQQVTLRCSPKSGHDTVSWYQQALGQGPQFIFQYYEEEERQRGNFPDRFSGHQFPNYSSELNVNALLLGDSALYLCASSFRDKETQYFGPGTRLLVL.

The rearrangement uses TRBV9 and TRBJ2-1, with D possibly TRBD1 on 5 matching bases. There are 15 residues in the CDR3. Per germline, CDR1 SGDLS and CDR2 YYNGEE. The germline V and J ends were trimmed by 5 bases and 8 bases, with 20 bases remaining between them. The CDR3 spells CASSLRQGPVDEQFF. CDR3 sequence (DNA): TGTGCCAGCAGTCTTAGGCAGGGCCCAGTGGATGAGCAGTTCTTC. Variable domain in full (rest from reference TRBV9 and TRBJ2-1): DSGVTQTPKHLITATGQRVTLRCSPRSGDLSVYWYQQSLDQGLQFLIQYYNGEERAKGNILERFSAQQFPDLHSELNLSSLELGDSALYFCASSLRQGPVDEQFFGPGTRLTVL.

The chain links TRBV20-1 to TRBJ1-2, with TRBD1 identical over 9 bases. The CDR3 extends over 11 amino acids. V lost 6 bases to trimming and J lost 8 bases; unmatched junction nucleotides: 4. CDR1 and CDR2 (germline): DFQATT, SNEGSKA (reference sequence). The CDR3 protein is CSARTGEGYTF. The CDR3 region has the DNA TGCAGTGCAAGGACAGGGGAAGGCTACACCTTC.

This sequence joins TRBV3-1 and TRBJ1-2; 9 positions agree with TRBD1. The CDR3 covers 15 residues. Germline V gives CDR1 LGHDT, CDR2 YNNKEL (reference sequence). The J segment lost 9 bases and the V segment lost 1 base, leaving 9 bases of the junction unmatched. CDR3 coding DNA: TGTGCCAGCAGCCAAGGGGTGAGGGACAGGGCCAGCTACACCTTC. Its protein is CASSQGVRDRASYTF.

This chain uses TRBV30 with TRBJ1-6; D is uncertain. This CDR3 has 13 residues. Trimming left V 2 bases short and J 3 bases short, with 5 bases between. The germline gives CDR1 GTSNPN, CDR2 SVGIG (reference sequence). The CDR3 region is CAWSPLYNSPLHF. DNA of the CDR3: TGTGCCTGGAGTCCCCTCTATAATTCACCCCTCCACTTT. The full variable domain, completed using reference TRBV30 and TRBJ1-6, is SQTIHQWPATLVQPVGSPLSLECTVEGTSNPNLYWYRQAAGRGLQLLFYSVGIGQISSEVPQNLSASRPQDRQFILSSKKLLLSDSGFYLCAWSPLYNSPLHFGNGTRLTVT.

The CDR3 DNA is TGTGCCAGCAGCGTAGCCAGGGGTTATGGCTACACCTTC. This codes for CASSVARGYGYTF. The chain joins TRBV9 to TRBJ1-2; TRBD1 is a possible D gene (6 bases). Germline V CDR1 and CDR2: SGDLS, YYNGEE. With 0 bases removed from V and 5 bases from J, the gap between germline ends came to 8 bases. This CDR3 is built from 13 residues.

The rearrangement joins TRBV19 to TRBJ1-2; D not certain. Germline V gene data show CDR1 as LNHDA and CDR2 as SQIVND (reference sequence). V was shortened by 1 base and J by 7 bases, with 16 bases between the two germline ends. The CDR3 contains 15 residues. Written as DNA, the CDR3 is TGTGCCAGTAGTATAGCCCTCGGACGGAGGAGTGGCTACACCTTC. This gives the protein CASSIALGRRSGYTF. The full variable domain, rest sourced from reference TRBV19 and TRBJ1-2, is DGGITQSPKYLFRKEGQNVTLSCEQNLNHDAMYWYRQDPGQGLRLIYYSQIVNDFQKGDIAEGYSVSREKKESFPLTVTSAQKNPTAFYLCASSIALGRRSGYTFGSGTRLTVV.

The rearrangement uses TRBV29-1 and TRBJ2-2, with D possibly being TRBD2 (6 bases). Trimming left V 5 bases short and J 0 bases short, with 10 bases between. The CDR3 runs to 14 residues. CDR1 is SQVTM, CDR2 ANQGSEA, per germline. The CDR3 reads CSVRGGANTGELFF. Here the CDR3 DNA reads TGCAGCGTTCGGGGCGGGGCGAACACCGGGGAGCTGTTTTTT.